These T cell receptor beta chains were read from a single sample in a study of shared clonotypes between healthy human individuals. TCRdb's copy holds only in-frame clones and misses some; the assay was immunoSEQ multiplex PCR. The table shows around 2,000,000 clones, with less than 95% occurring only once. Input material: naive CD8+ T cells sorted from blood. Every receptor here comes from a man younger than 35 in good health. CDR3s leave out the opening cysteine and the closing phenylalanine or tryptophan.

>TRBV5-1|13
ASSLQVYGSYEQY
>TRBV6-4|13
ASSQGQPSNQPQH
>TRBV7-8|15
ASSLAHFGAQYNEQF
>TRBV30|13
AWSVDSFPDSPLH
>TRBV29-1|10
SSLQGDYGYT
>TRBV4-1|14
ASSLEGRALSDTQY
>TRBV5-6|13
ASSFSGFENTEAF
>TRBV11-2|14
ASSPLEGTGEVELF
>TRBV7-3|14
ASRVMSGARKETQY
>TRBV27|14
ASSPGTGFGNEKLF
>TRBV6-5|11
ASSYGGTGELF
>TRBV6-5|12
ASSSTGGDYGYT
>TRBV4-3|11
ASSQEATDTQY
>TRBV11-2|14
ASTLRGVLDTGELF
>TRBV6-1|13
ASSPGRYPSYEQY
>TRBV5-6|11
ASSFYRGNEQY
>TRBV4-3|13
ASSPLAGDEYEQY
>TRBV6-6|11
ASRPNLSYGYT
>TRBV19|11
ASGAASSYEQY
>TRBV7-9|12
ASSPTGDGTEAF
>TRBV5-4|14
ASSLPIAGNSYEQY
>TRBV7-9|12
ASSLLGAVYEQY
>TRBV27|11
ASSELGVTEAF
>TRBV29-1|12
SVPGTSGTYEQY
>TRBV6-6|13
ASSDRQGLVETQY
>TRBV7-9|13
ASSPPGLPMSGYT
>TRBV7-2|13
ASSLVGSAETEAF
>TRBV13|14
ASSDGTGVPGNTIY
>TRBV7-9|14
ASSLVPGSSYNEQF
>TRBV9|13
ASSAGGSVLGEQY
>TRBV28|11
ASSPAAGTEAF
>TRBV6-6|12
ASSYGGQDYEQY
>TRBV7-2|13
ASSPWTGPTDTQY
>TRBV5-4|14
ASSSPGTSGYNEQF
>TRBV7-8|13
ASSLEWDSLYEQY